This record covers a single T cell receptor beta chain. Multiplex PCR relied on 32 V and 13 J primers to amplify TCR beta CDR3. Each CDR3 protein is one row after TCRdb ran MiXCR on the multiplex PCR reads. The sample holds some 9,800 distinct CDR3 sequences; around a sixth are singletons and the top ten take roughly 3.7%. The sample comes from a study of immune heterogeneity within non-small cell lung tumors. Per sample, roughly 570 ng of bulk tumor genomic DNA was the template used. During surgery, each primary tumor gave multiple biopsies spaced as far apart as possible. The cohort was untreated, with newly diagnosed non-small cell lung cancer undergoing curative surgery. Sequenced material: lung tumor tissue. The TCR was taken from a man aged 35-49 years with non-small cell lung cancer.

The CDR3 DNA is TGCGCCAGCAGCTTGGACACGGGACTAGCGGGAGCTCGCGAGCAGTACTTC. Protein: CASSLDTGLAGAREQYF. The rearrangement links TRBV5-1 to TRBJ2-7; 14 nucleotides align to TRBD2. Looked up from germline, CDR1 is SGHRS and CDR2 is YFSETQ. The length of the CDR3 is 17 residues. V trimming: 0 bases; J trimming: 6 bases; junction bases outside the gene matches: 8.